In its sample, the clone carrying this T cell receptor beta chain was seen a few times. All TCR cDNA molecules were individually tagged with a unique molecular identifier. TCRdb re-called the 5' RACE reads with MiXCR, one entry per CDR3 protein. The repertoire holds about 95,000 distinct CDR3 sequences, approximately 8.6% seen once, with less than 8.5% in the top ten. Time point of the sample: sample taken at primary tumor resection. The authors sequenced whole RNA from tumor, nontumor lung or frozen PBMC without sorting. The donors, about 74 patients with untreated early-stage non-small cell lung cancer, provided the samples. The sample originates from a study of spatial heterogeneity in lung cancer. V was pared by 5 bases and J by 4 bases, with 2 bases of the junction left unmatched. Germline CDR1 is SNHLY and CDR2 is FYNNEI. This CDR3 has 13 amino acids.

This receptor was taken from a male donor with early-stage non-small cell lung cancer. Here the sequenced sample was PBMCs, taken at surgery. The chain couples TRBV2 to TRBJ1-5; 7 bases line up with TRBD1. The CDR3 here is CASSTGANQPQHF. CDR3 DNA sequence: TGTGCCAGCAGTACAGGGGCGAATCAGCCCCAGCATTTT.